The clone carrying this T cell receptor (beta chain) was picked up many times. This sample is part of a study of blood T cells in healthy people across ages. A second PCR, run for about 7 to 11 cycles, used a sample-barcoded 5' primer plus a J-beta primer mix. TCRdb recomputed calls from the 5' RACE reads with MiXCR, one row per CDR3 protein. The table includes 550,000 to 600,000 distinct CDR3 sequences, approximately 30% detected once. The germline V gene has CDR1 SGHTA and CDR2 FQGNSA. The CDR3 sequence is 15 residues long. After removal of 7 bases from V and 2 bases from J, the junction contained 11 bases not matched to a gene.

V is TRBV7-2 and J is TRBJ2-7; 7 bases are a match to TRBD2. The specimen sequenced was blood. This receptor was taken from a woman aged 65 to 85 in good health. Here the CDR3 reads CASMPRAGDTYEQYF. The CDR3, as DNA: TGTGCCAGCATGCCGAGGGCGGGGGATACCTACGAGCAGTACTTC.